The sequence of this TCR beta chain was determined in a study of cytomegalovirus exposure and HLA in healthy donors. The CDR3 consists of 14 residues. Germline lookup yields CDR1 MNHGY and CDR2 SAAAGT. Trimming at V came to 7 bases and at J to 6 bases, leaving 5 bases not matched to a gene. Using immunoSEQ multiplex PCR, the repertoire was profiled, and TCRdb retains in-frame clones only, with some absent. The sample carries 200,000 to 300,000 clones, around 91% recorded once. The sequencing sample was made of PBMCs. This clonotype originated in a woman in her thirties in good health and CMV-seronegative. The J gene is TRBJ2-2, the V gene TRBV6-8, with 10 bases matching TRBD2. The chain's CDR3 is CASTLAGVSGELFF. The CDR3 DNA reads as TGTGCCAGCACGCTAGCGGGAGTGTCCGGGGAGCTGTTTTTT.